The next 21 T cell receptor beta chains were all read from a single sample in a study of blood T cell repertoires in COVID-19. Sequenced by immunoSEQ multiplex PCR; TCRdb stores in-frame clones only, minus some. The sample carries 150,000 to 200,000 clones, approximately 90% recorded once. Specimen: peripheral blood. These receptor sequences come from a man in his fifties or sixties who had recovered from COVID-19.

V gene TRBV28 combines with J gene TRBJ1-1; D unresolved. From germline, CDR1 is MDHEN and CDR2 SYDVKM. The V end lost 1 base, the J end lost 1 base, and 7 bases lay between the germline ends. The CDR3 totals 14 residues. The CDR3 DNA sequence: TGTGCCAGCAGTTTATCGTGGAGGAACACTGAAGCTTTCTTT. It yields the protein CASSLSWRNTEAFF.

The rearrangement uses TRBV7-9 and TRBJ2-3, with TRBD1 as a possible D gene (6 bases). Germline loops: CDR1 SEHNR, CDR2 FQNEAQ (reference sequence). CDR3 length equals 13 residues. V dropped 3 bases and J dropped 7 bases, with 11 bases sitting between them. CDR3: CASSFDRWNTQYF. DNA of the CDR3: TGTGCCAGCAGCTTTGACAGGTGGAATACGCAGTATTTT.

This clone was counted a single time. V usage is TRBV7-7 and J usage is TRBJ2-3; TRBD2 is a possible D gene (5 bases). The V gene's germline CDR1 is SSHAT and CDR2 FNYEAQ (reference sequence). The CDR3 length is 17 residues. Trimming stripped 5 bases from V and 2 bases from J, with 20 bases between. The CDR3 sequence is CASSPAGGVGITDTQYF. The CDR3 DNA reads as TGTGCCAGCAGCCCTGCGGGTGGGGTAGGGATCACAGATACGCAGTATTTT.

The CDR3 is CASSLGAQVAQPQHF. The CDR3 region has the DNA TGTGCCAGCAGCTTAGGAGCACAGGTTGCGCAGCCCCAGCATTTT. The chain combines TRBV7-2 with TRBJ1-5, with a tentative D call TRBD1 (5 bases). The V gene lost 1 base and the J gene lost 7 bases, with 14 bases spanning the gap. Germline assignment: CDR1 SGHTA and CDR2 FQGNSA. The CDR3 extends over 15 amino acids.

In nucleotides, the CDR3 is TGTGCCAGCAGTTCCCGGAGGGGGCAGGACACCGGGGAGCTGTTTTTT. Protein product: CASSSRRGQDTGELFF. This chain connects TRBV6-6 to TRBJ2-2; TRBD1 is a possible D gene (7 bases). CDR1 is MNHNY and CDR2 is SVGAGI in the germline V gene (reference sequence). The CDR3 extends over 16 amino acids. Deletions cut 4 bases from V and 3 bases from J, with 15 bases between.

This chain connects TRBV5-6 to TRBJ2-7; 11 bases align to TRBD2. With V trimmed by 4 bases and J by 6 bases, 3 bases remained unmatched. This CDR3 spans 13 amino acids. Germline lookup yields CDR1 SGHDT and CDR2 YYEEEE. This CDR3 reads CASSHSGRGEQYF. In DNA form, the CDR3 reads TGTGCCAGCAGCCATAGCGGGAGGGGCGAGCAGTACTTC.

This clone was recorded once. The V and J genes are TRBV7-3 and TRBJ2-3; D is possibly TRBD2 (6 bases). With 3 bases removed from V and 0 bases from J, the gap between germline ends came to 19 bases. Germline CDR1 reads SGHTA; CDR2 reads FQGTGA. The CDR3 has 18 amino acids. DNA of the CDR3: TGTGCCAGCAGCTTTCTTATTTCGGGGGTAACTAGCACAGATACGCAGTATTTT. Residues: CASSFLISGVTSTDTQYF.

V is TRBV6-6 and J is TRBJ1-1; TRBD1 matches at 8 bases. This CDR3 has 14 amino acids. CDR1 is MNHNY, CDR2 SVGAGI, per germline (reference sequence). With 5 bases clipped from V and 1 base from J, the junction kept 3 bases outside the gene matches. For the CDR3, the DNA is TGTGCCAGCAGTCGACAGGGGCAGAACACTGAAGCTTTCTTT. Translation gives CASSRQGQNTEAFF.

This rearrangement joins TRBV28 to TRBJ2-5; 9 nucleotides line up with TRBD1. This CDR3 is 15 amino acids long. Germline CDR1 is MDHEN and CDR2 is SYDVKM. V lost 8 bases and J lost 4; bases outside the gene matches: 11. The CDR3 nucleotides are TGTGCCAGCCAAACTAGGGACAGGGTGAGAGAGACCCAGTACTTC. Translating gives CASQTRDRVRETQYF.

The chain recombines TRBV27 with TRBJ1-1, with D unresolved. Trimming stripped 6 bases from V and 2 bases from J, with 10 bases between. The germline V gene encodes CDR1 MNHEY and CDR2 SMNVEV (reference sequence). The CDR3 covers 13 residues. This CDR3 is CASSPGINTEAFF. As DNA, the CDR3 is TGTGCCAGCAGCCCCGGGATAAACACTGAAGCTTTCTTT.

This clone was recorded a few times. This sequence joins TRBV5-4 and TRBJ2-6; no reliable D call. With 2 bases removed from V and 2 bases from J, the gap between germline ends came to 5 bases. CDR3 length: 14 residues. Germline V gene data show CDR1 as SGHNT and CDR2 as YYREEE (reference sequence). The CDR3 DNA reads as TGTGCCAGCAGCTTTGAGACTGGGGCCAACGTCCTGACTTTC. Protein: CASSFETGANVLTF.

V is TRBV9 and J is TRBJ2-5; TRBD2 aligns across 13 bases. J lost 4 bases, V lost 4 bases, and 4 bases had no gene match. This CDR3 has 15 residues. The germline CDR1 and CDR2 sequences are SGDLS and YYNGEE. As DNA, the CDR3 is TGTGCCAGCAGCCCGGGACTAGCGGGGATAGAGACCCAGTACTTC. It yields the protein CASSPGLAGIETQYF. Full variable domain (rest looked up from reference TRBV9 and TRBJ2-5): DSGVTQTPKHLITATGQRVTLRCSPRSGDLSVYWYQQSLDQGLQFLIQYYNGEERAKGNILERFSAQQFPDLHSELNLSSLELGDSALYFCASSPGLAGIETQYFGPGTRLLVL.

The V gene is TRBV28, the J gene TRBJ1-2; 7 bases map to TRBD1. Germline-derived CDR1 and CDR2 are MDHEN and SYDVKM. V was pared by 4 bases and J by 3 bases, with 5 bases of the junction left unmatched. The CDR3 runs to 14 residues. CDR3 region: CASSSGQAHYGYTF. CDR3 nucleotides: TGTGCCAGCAGTTCTGGACAGGCTCACTATGGCTACACCTTC.

CDR3 nucleotide sequence: TGCGCCAGCAGCAGGGACCCGGGAGGGAACACCGGGGAGCTGTTTTTT. It is translated as CASSRDPGGNTGELFF. The chain uses TRBV5-1 and TRBJ2-2, with 7 bases aligning to TRBD2. V lost 4 bases, J lost 1 base, and 7 bases stayed unmatched. CDR1 is SGHRS and CDR2 is YFSETQ in the germline V gene. The CDR3 totals 16 residues.

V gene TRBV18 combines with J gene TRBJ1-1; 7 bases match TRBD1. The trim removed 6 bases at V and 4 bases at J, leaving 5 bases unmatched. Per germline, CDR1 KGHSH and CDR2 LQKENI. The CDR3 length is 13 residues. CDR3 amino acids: CASSSDRATEAFF. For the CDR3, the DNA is TGTGCCAGCTCTAGCGACAGGGCCACTGAAGCTTTCTTT.

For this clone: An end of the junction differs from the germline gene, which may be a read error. The CDR3 DNA reads TGTGCCACCAGCCTAGACAGGGTCTCCCACGAGCAGTACTTC. Translating gives CATSLDRVSHEQYF. The chain carries TRBV15 and TRBJ2-7; 7 bases match TRBD1. This CDR3 region has 14 residues. CDR1 is LNHNV, CDR2 YYDKDF, per germline (reference sequence).

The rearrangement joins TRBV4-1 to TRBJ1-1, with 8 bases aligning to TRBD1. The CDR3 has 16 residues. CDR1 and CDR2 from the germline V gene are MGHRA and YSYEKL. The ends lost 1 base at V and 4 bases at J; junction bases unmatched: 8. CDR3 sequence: CASSQGAGGAGTEAFF. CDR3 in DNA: TGCGCCAGCAGCCAAGGGGCAGGGGGCGCGGGCACTGAAGCTTTCTTT.

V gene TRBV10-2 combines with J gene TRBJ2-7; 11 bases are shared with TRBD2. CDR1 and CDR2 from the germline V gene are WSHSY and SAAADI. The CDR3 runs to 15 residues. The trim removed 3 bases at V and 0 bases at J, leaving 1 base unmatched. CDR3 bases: TGCGCCAGCAGTGAAGGGACTAGCGGCTCCTACGAGCAGTACTTC. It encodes CASSEGTSGSYEQYF.

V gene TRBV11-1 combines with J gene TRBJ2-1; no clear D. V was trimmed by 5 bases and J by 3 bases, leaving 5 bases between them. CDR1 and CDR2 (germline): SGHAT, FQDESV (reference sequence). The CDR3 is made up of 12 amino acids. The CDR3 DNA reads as TGTGCCAGCAGCATTAGCTACAATGAGCAGTTCTTC. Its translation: CASSISYNEQFF.

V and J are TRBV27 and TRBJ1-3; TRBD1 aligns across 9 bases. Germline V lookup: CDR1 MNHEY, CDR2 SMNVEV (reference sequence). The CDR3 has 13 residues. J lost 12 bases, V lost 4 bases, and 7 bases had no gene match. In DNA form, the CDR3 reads TGTGCCAGCAGTTCCGGGACAGGGAGTCACATATATTTT. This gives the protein CASSSGTGSHIYF.

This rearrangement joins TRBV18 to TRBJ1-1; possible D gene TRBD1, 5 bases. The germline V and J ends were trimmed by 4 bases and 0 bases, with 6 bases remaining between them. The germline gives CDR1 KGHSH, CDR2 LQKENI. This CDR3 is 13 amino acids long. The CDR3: CASSQGLNTEAFF. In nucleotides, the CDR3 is TGTGCCAGCTCACAGGGGCTGAACACTGAAGCTTTCTTT.